The 15 T cell receptor beta chains listed next were all sequenced from one sample in a study of post-analysis software for immune sequencing data. Study results and caveats: Patients had higher frequencies than controls of about 5 TRBV segments, including TRBV5-6, TRBV5-1 and TRBV20-1.

These receptors have no known antigen. Unique molecular identifiers featured in each of the TCR beta cDNA libraries. TCRdb itself ran the PCR reads through MiXCR, one entry per CDR3 protein. The sample contains about 770,000 distinct CDR3 sequences, approximately 44% of which appear only once. The sample comprised blood. The receptors derive from a girl under 18 with multiple sclerosis.

On this clonotype: This could be a read error, since a much larger clone is one nucleotide away. The chain carries TRBV20-1 and TRBJ2-4; D might be TRBD2 (5 bases). The last part of the DNA fits TRBJ2-7 better; the J call may be wrong. Per the germline V gene, CDR1 is DFQATT and CDR2 is SNEGSKA (reference sequence). The CDR3 spans 13 residues. CDR3 DNA sequence: TGCAGTGCTAGTGGCGGGCAGACCTACGAGCAGTACTTC. Translation gives CSASGGQTYEQYF.

The V call is TRBV20-1, the J call TRBJ2-7; D uncertain. The CDR3 consists of 14 residues. Germline CDR1 DFQATT, CDR2 SNEGSKA (reference sequence). Trimming took off 1 base at V and 3 bases at J, with 13 bases between the two ends. In nucleotides, the CDR3 is TGCAGTGCTAGAGTTTCAGGATGGGGCTACGAGCAGTACTTC. Its translation is CSARVSGWGYEQYF.

Regarding this clonotype: At one end, the junction sequence differs from germline, possibly due to a read error. The CDR3, as DNA: TGTGCTAGCAGCGACTTGAAGTACCAAGAGACCCAGTACTTC. Amino acids: CASSDLKYQETQYF. The chain carries TRBV7-9 and TRBJ2-5; D is uncertain. This CDR3 spans 14 amino acids. CDR1 is SEHNR and CDR2 is FQNEAQ in the germline V gene (reference sequence).

The chain carries TRBV20-1 and TRBJ1-5; D unclear. CDR1 DFQATT and CDR2 SNEGSKA come from the germline V gene (reference sequence). V was trimmed by 3 bases and J by 7 bases, leaving 7 bases between them. The CDR3 sequence is 11 residues long. The CDR3 DNA follows: TGCAGTGCTAGTCCGCGCCAGCCCCAGCATTTT. It translates to CSASPRQPQHF.

The gene calls are TRBV6-4 and TRBJ1-1; D is ambiguous. Trimming pared 2 bases from V and 5 bases from J, leaving 15 bases between. Germline assignment: CDR1 MRHNA and CDR2 SNTAGT. The CDR3 is 15 residues long. CDR3: CASSDNEGSVTEAFF. In DNA form, the CDR3 reads TGTGCCAGCAGTGACAATGAGGGATCGGTTACTGAAGCTTTCTTT.

This clonotype was counted a few times. The chain joins TRBV20-1 to TRBJ2-5, with 8 nucleotides matching TRBD2. The ends lost 6 bases at V and 4 bases at J; junction bases unmatched: 7. Per the germline V gene, CDR1 is DFQATT and CDR2 is SNEGSKA (reference sequence). CDR3 length: 13 residues. The CDR3 spells CSATPLAGETQYF. The CDR3 region has the DNA TGCAGTGCCACCCCCCTAGCGGGAGAGACCCAGTACTTC.

This sequence joins TRBV12-3 or TRBV12-4 and TRBJ2-7, with 7 bases lining up with TRBD2. The trim removed 1 base at V and 6 bases at J, leaving 6 bases unmatched. This CDR3 has 14 residues. This CDR3 is CASSLGGLRGEQYF. CDR3 DNA sequence: TGTGCCAGCAGTTTAGGGGGACTAAGAGGCGAGCAGTACTTC.

This clonotype was counted between two and nine times. The chain employs TRBV6-5 and TRBJ2-3; D might be TRBD2 (7 bases). Germline values: CDR1 MNHEY, CDR2 SVGAGI. The V and J ends lost 2 bases and 6 bases respectively, with 15 bases between them. The CDR3 has 15 amino acids. For the CDR3, the DNA is TGTGCCAGCAGTTACGGGAGGGGGGTCTGGGATACGCAGTATTTT. Its translation is CASSYGRGVWDTQYF.

The chain couples TRBV4-2 to TRBJ1-4; D might be TRBD1 (5 bases). The CDR3 is made up of 17 amino acids. Per the germline V gene, CDR1 is LGHNA and CDR2 is YNFKEQ. V was pared by 4 bases and J by 4 bases, with 19 bases between. The CDR3 spells CASSPQLGGRINEKLFF. The CDR3 nucleotides are TGTGCCAGCAGCCCTCAGCTGGGGGGACGGATTAATGAAAAACTGTTTTTT.

J is TRBJ2-3 and V is TRBV27; a possible D gene is TRBD2 (6 bases). The CDR3 totals 17 residues. The germline V gene has CDR1 MNHEY and CDR2 SMNVEV (reference sequence). V was trimmed by 4 bases and J by 4 bases, leaving 21 bases between them. As DNA, the CDR3 is TGTGCCAGCAGTTGGCGGGGCAGCTTCATTTCCCCAGATACGCAGTATTTT. Amino acid sequence: CASSWRGSFISPDTQYF.

For the CDR3, the DNA is TGCGCCAGCAGCCAAGATCCCGGACAGGGAGAGACCCAGTACTTC. Amino acid sequence: CASSQDPGQGETQYF. The chain combines TRBV4-1 with TRBJ2-5, with 8 bases fitting TRBD1. The CDR3 contains 15 residues. V shed 0 bases, J shed 4 bases, and the junction held 4 bases outside the gene matches. Germline assignment: CDR1 MGHRA and CDR2 YSYEKL.

The chain couples TRBV29-1 to TRBJ2-1; TRBD1 is a possible D gene (6 bases). The CDR3 is 12 amino acids. The V and J ends lost 3 bases and 7 bases respectively, with 10 bases between them. Germline V gene sequence: CDR1 SQVTM, CDR2 ANQGSEA. The CDR3 region has the DNA TGCAGCGTTGACCCGACAGGAAATGAGCAGTTCTTC. This sequence encodes CSVDPTGNEQFF.

This sequence joins TRBV29-1 and TRBJ2-1, with D tentatively TRBD1 (6 bases). The germline V and J ends were trimmed by 7 bases and 3 bases, with 13 bases remaining between them. This CDR3 is built from 13 residues. Per the germline V gene, CDR1 is SQVTM and CDR2 is ANQGSEA. CDR3: CSASGVVYNEQFF. CDR3 DNA sequence: TGCAGCGCTTCAGGGGTTGTCTACAATGAGCAGTTCTTC.

The rearrangement links TRBV7-8 to TRBJ2-7; 8 nucleotides align to TRBD1. Germline CDR1 SGHVS, CDR2 FQNEAQ. Trimming cost V 7 bases and J 2 bases; bases outside gene matches: 10. The CDR3 is 15 amino acids. CDR3 DNA sequence: TGTGCCAGCACCCCCAGGGGGCGACTTACCTACGAGCAGTACTTC. Amino acid sequence: CASTPRGRLTYEQYF.

This CDR3 is CASAPRGTSGFSEQYF. The CDR3, as DNA: TGTGCCAGCGCTCCGAGGGGGACTAGCGGTTTTAGCGAGCAGTACTTC. V gene TRBV13 combines with J gene TRBJ2-7, with 11 bases lining up with TRBD2. CDR3 size: 16 residues. Germline-derived CDR1 and CDR2 are PRHDT and FYEKMQ (reference sequence). Trimming at V came to 8 bases and at J to 6 bases, leaving 15 bases not matched to a gene.